This TCR beta chain was retrieved from a study of cytomegalovirus exposure and HLA in healthy donors. Study-wide results and caveats: Reportedly, a later analysis found an Asian-associated ancestry cluster had fewer N-insertions than the approximately 700-donor mean. Most subjects' HLA-A and HLA-B alleles were reportedly predicted from TCR beta sequences. In vitro confirmation showed a few CMV-associated chains to be CMV antigen specific.

PCR primers comprised 60 Vbeta and 13 Jbeta primers. The table came from immunoSEQ multiplex PCR; TCRdb's copy has only in-frame clones and leaves some out. The table shows around 93,000 clones, with roughly four fifths occurring only once. Nominally healthy donors were sampled, though unrecorded immune exposures were likely. With regard to this clone: Its target is not known.

Germline V gene lookup returns CDR1 SGHTA and CDR2 FQGNSA. V was trimmed by 8 bases and J by 7 bases, leaving 22 bases between them. The CDR3 has 15 amino acids. The origin of this receptor is a man younger than 40 in good health and CMV-seropositive. The rearrangement links TRBV7-2 to TRBJ2-3; tentative D call: TRBD2 (7 bases). Material: PBMCs. DNA for the CDR3: TGTGCCAGCTCGCAAGAGGGGGGAGGGCCGAATACGCAGTATTTT. Translating it yields CASSQEGGGPNTQYF.